The 19 T cell receptor beta chains listed next were all sequenced from one sample in a study of long-term antiretroviral therapy in people with HIV. The assay used was immunoSEQ (version v3.0), run at survey level. The protocol was immunoSEQ multiplex PCR, while the TCRdb copy is restricted to in-frame clones and leaves out a portion. The repertoire holds some 25,000 clones, with roughly 85% as singletons. Source: unsorted PBMCs, taken 1.2 years after starting antiretroviral therapy. The source is a man aged 45-65 years with HIV.

V is TRBV6-5 and J is TRBJ2-7; the match to TRBD2 covers 9 bases. V dropped 3 bases and J dropped 3; count of bases not matched to a gene: 6. There are 15 residues in the CDR3. CDR1 and CDR2 (germline): MNHEY, SVGAGI. The CDR3 DNA reads TGTGCCAGCAGTTATCTAAGCGGGGGGTTCTACGAGCAGTACTTC. Its translation is CASSYLSGGFYEQYF.

The V gene is TRBV27, the J gene TRBJ1-2, with D hard to call. CDR1 and CDR2 (germline): MNHEY, SMNVEV (reference sequence). V was clipped by 1 base and J by 2 bases, with 8 bases between them. The CDR3 totals 14 residues. CDR3 in DNA: TGTGCCAGCAGTTTATTCCGCGGGAACTATGGCTACACCTTC. Its translation: CASSLFRGNYGYTF.

This clone was seen a single time. The chain has TRBV6-1 and TRBJ2-2; 10 bases map to TRBD1. Germline trimming cut 9 bases from V and 5 bases from J; bases unmatched to any gene: 9. This CDR3 has 15 amino acids. Germline V gene data show CDR1 as MNHNS and CDR2 as SASEGT. CDR3 sequence reads: CASRPDRGQTGELFF. The CDR3 bases are TGTGCCAGTCGACCCGACAGGGGGCAAACCGGGGAGCTGTTTTTT.

V gene TRBV18 combines with J gene TRBJ2-7; 12 bases line up with TRBD2. The CDR3 is 14 residues long. Germline loops: CDR1 KGHSH, CDR2 LQKENI. After removal of 3 bases from V and 4 bases from J, the junction contained 1 base not matched to a gene. The CDR3: CASSPTSGGYEQYF. In DNA form, the CDR3 reads TGTGCCAGCTCACCGACTAGCGGGGGATACGAGCAGTACTTC.

The CDR3 nucleotides read TGTGCCAGCACGGTGAGGTCGGGTAACTATGGCTACACCTTC. Translation gives CASTVRSGNYGYTF. The chain uses TRBV9 and TRBJ1-2; D gene uncertain. Germline loops: CDR1 SGDLS, CDR2 YYNGEE. This CDR3 comprises 14 residues. V lost 6 bases, J lost 1 base, and 13 bases lay in between.

This chain joins TRBV7-2 and TRBJ2-2, with D perhaps TRBD1 (5 bases). Trimming removed 7 bases from V and 1 base from J, with 13 bases in between. The CDR3 spans 15 residues. Germline V lookup: CDR1 SGHTA, CDR2 FQGNSA. The CDR3 bases are TGTGCCAGCACCTATTACGGACAGAACACCGGGGAGCTGTTTTTT. Translated, it gives CASTYYGQNTGELFF.

The chain combines TRBV2 with TRBJ1-2; a possible D gene is TRBD1 (5 bases). The germline V gene has CDR1 SNHLY and CDR2 FYNNEI. V lost 6 bases, J lost 4 bases, and 12 bases lay in between. The CDR3 runs 13 residues. The CDR3 nucleotides are TGTGCCAGCAGAATCGACGGGGGCTATGGCTACACCTTC. It specifies CASRIDGGYGYTF. The whole variable domain, remainder taken from reference TRBV2 and TRBJ1-2, is EPEVTQTPSHQVTQMGQEVILRCVPISNHLYFYWYRQILGQKVEFLVSFYNNEISEKSEIFDDQFSVERPDGSNFTLKIRSTKLEDSAMYFCASRIDGGYGYTFGSGTRLTVV.

J is TRBJ1-4 and V is TRBV5-4, with 8 positions matching TRBD1. This CDR3 is 17 amino acids long. CDR1 is SGHNT and CDR2 is YYREEE in the germline V gene (reference sequence). V lost 8 bases and J lost 8; bases outside the gene matches: 20. The CDR3 DNA reads as TGTGCCAGTTCGGACAGGGCAAGCTCTTGGGCGGGGGAAAAACTGTTTTTT. This encodes CASSDRASSWAGEKLFF.

V gene TRBV9 combines with J gene TRBJ2-7; tentatively, D is TRBD1 (6 bases). V was shortened by 5 bases and J by 6 bases, with 15 bases between the two germline ends. Germline V gene data show CDR1 as SGDLS and CDR2 as YYNGEE. CDR3 length: 13 amino acids. The DNA of the CDR3 is TGTGCCAGCAGTAATTGGGGCAGGGGCGAGCAGTACTTC. Its translation is CASSNWGRGEQYF.

The rearrangement joins TRBV6-8 to TRBJ2-1, with D perhaps assigned TRBD1 or TRBD2 (5 bases each). The CDR3 runs to 19 residues. Germline V CDR1 and CDR2: MNHGY, SAAAGT. V was pared by 0 bases and J by 0 bases, with 18 bases between. CDR3 DNA sequence: TGTGCCAGCAGTTACTCGAGGGGTAACAGTGGTAGCTCCTACAATGAGCAGTTCTTC. Protein: CASSYSRGNSGSSYNEQFF.

The V gene is TRBV7-2, the J gene TRBJ2-6; D is uncertain. The V gene's germline CDR1 is SGHTA and CDR2 FQGNSA. The V and J ends lost 3 bases and 8 bases respectively, with 14 bases between them. The CDR3 runs to 15 residues. CDR3: CASSFGKPASNVLTF. CDR3 in DNA: TGTGCCAGCAGCTTTGGAAAACCCGCCTCCAACGTCCTGACTTTC.

This clone has only a few counts. CDR3 in amino acids: CASSLGSRGRPTEAFF. In nucleotides, the CDR3 is TGTGCCAGCAGCTTAGGGTCCAGGGGGAGGCCCACTGAAGCTTTCTTT. The chain uses TRBV7-2 and TRBJ1-1, with 7 bases identical to TRBD1. J lost 4 bases, V lost 1 base, and 9 bases had no gene match. CDR3 length equals 16 residues. The germline CDR1 and CDR2 sequences are SGHTA and FQGNSA.

V usage is TRBV29-1 and J usage is TRBJ2-7, with unresolved D. Germline loops: CDR1 SQVTM, CDR2 ANQGSEA. The V and J ends lost 1 base and 3 bases respectively, with 10 bases between them. CDR3 length: 13 amino acids. As DNA, the CDR3 is TGCAGCGTTGAAGTACGGAGCCACTACGAGCAGTACTTC. This translates into CSVEVRSHYEQYF.

This chain uses TRBV6-4 with TRBJ1-6, with TRBD1 as a possible D gene (5 bases). V shed 7 bases and J shed 0 bases, with 13 bases lying between them. The CDR3 runs to 16 residues. Per the germline V gene, CDR1 is MRHNA and CDR2 is SNTAGT. CDR3 sequence (DNA): TGTGCCAGCAAGAACAGGCCGAGCTCCTATAATTCACCCCTCCACTTT. Its protein is CASKNRPSSYNSPLHF.

This clone was recorded a few times. This chain connects TRBV27 to TRBJ1-5; D remains unclear. CDR1 is MNHEY and CDR2 is SMNVEV in the germline V gene (reference sequence). Deletions cut 6 bases from V and 0 bases from J, with 9 bases between. The CDR3 totals 14 residues. The CDR3 DNA is TGTGCCAGCAGCCAAGAATATAGCAATCAGCCCCAGCATTTT. Amino acids: CASSQEYSNQPQHF.

The chain joins TRBV7-2 to TRBJ2-3, with TRBD2 matching 8 bases. After removal of 0 bases from V and 8 bases from J, the junction contained 16 bases not matched to a gene. There are 18 residues in the CDR3. CDR1 is SGHTA and CDR2 is FQGNSA in the germline V gene. CDR3 sequence: CASSLANRAGGGSGTQYF. CDR3 bases: TGTGCCAGCAGCTTAGCGAATAGGGCTGGCGGGGGGAGTGGTACGCAGTATTTT.

The DNA for the CDR3 is TGTGCCGGTACCAGGGGCACCACTGAAGCTTTCTTT. Amino acid sequence: CAGTRGTTEAFF. V usage is TRBV30 and J usage is TRBJ1-1, with D maybe TRBD1 (6 bases). Per germline, CDR1 GTSNPN and CDR2 SVGIG (reference sequence). CDR3 size: 12 residues. Trimming took 8 bases from V and 4 from J, leaving 14 bases between them.

V and J are TRBV6-6 and TRBJ1-4; D gene unclear. V lost 6 bases and J 7 bases, leaving 15 bases between the germline ends. Germline values: CDR1 MNHNY, CDR2 SVGAGI (reference sequence). This CDR3 contains 14 residues. In DNA form, the CDR3 reads TGTGCCAGCAGCCCGGGATTGGAGGGTGAAAAACTGTTTTTT. This encodes CASSPGLEGEKLFF.

V and J are TRBV30 and TRBJ1-2; 7 bases agree with TRBD1. V shed 0 bases, J shed 9 bases, and the junction held 10 bases outside the gene matches. The CDR3 length is 14 residues. In germline, CDR1 is GTSNPN, CDR2 SVGIG (reference sequence). The CDR3 reads CAWSVATGLYRYTF. CDR3 in DNA: TGTGCCTGGAGTGTAGCGACAGGGCTTTATCGCTACACCTTC.